This entry features one T cell receptor beta chain sequence. As yet, its antigen is unknown. Amplified material comprised TCR beta CDR3 regions derived from RNA transcripts. Scientists carried out first-round RT-PCR using HTBI primers and then a second-round multiplex PCR. Each CDR3 protein gets one entry after TCRdb re-called the multiplex PCR reads with MiXCR. Of roughly 600,000 distinct CDR3 sequences listed, just under 40% are singletons. The sample is drawn from a study of Graves' ophthalmopathy and Graves' hyperthyroidism. Study at large: A follow-up of 18 months without ophthalmopathy meant that hyperthyroidism was stable. Study-level results: Most expanded thyroid clonotypes above 0.001 frequency also appeared in blood.

The V gene lost 3 bases and the J gene lost 7 bases, with 13 bases spanning the gap. The CDR3 extends over 15 amino acids. CDR1 SGHVT and CDR2 SQSDAQ come from the germline V gene. This sequence was found in an adult man with Graves' hyperthyroidism. What was sequenced was peripheral blood or thyroid tissue (not recorded which). The chain carries TRBV7-4 and TRBJ1-6; D gene unclear. DNA for the CDR3: TGTGCCAGCAGCTTTGAGGGAGGACTCAATTCACCCCTCCACTTT. Its protein is CASSFEGGLNSPLHF.